The 22 T cell receptor beta chains below all came from one sample that was sequenced in a study of beta chain features in type 1 diabetes. Their antigen targets remain unknown. The investigators reverse transcribed all of the isolated RNA, so they sequenced expressed TCRB transcripts. Method: immunoSEQ multiplex PCR; TCRdb's copy keeps in-frame clones and lacks some. In the table there are roughly 730,000 clones, roughly an eighth of which are singletons. Points from the study as a whole: For Type 1 diabetes patients, all four CD4+ subsets carried TCRB CDR3s that were moderately but significantly shorter.

Material for sequencing was naive CD4+ T cells from blood. The receptors were sampled from a man between 18 and 29 years old with type 1 diabetes.

This clone was seen a few times. The gene calls are TRBV7-2 and TRBJ2-3; 7 nucleotides match TRBD2. Germline CDR1 reads SGHTA; CDR2 reads FQGNSA. Trimming cost V 5 bases and J 11 bases; bases outside gene matches: 7. The CDR3 is 12 amino acids. The CDR3 loop reads CASSMSGVGQYF. The DNA for the CDR3 is TGTGCCAGCAGCATGAGCGGGGTAGGGCAGTATTTT. The variable domain in full, completed from reference TRBV7-2 and TRBJ2-3, reads GAGVSQSPSNKVTEKGKDVELRCDPISGHTALYWYRQSLGQGLEFLIYFQGNSAPDKSGLPSDRFSAERTGGSVSTLTIQRTQQEDSAVYLCASSMSGVGQYFGPGTRLTVL.

The chain combines TRBV9 with TRBJ2-1; D gene uncertain. V dropped 0 bases and J dropped 7 bases, with 5 bases sitting between them. This CDR3 contains 12 residues. Germline CDR1 reads SGDLS; CDR2 reads YYNGEE. CDR3 coding DNA: TGTGCCAGCAGCGTAGAGATGAATGAGCAGTTCTTC. Translation gives CASSVEMNEQFF.

This sequence joins TRBV4-1 and TRBJ2-6, with 10 bases aligning to TRBD1. The germline V gene has CDR1 MGHRA and CDR2 YSYEKL. The CDR3 extends over 19 amino acids. V was pared by 6 bases and J by 0 bases, with 11 bases of the junction left unmatched. The CDR3 protein is CASRQSGTGDHSGANVLTF. CDR3 coding DNA: TGCGCCAGCAGACAATCCGGGACAGGGGATCACTCTGGGGCCAACGTCCTGACTTTC.

This chain links TRBV29-1 with TRBJ2-6, with D possibly TRBD1 on 6 matching bases. CDR1 is SQVTM, CDR2 ANQGSEA, per germline. The CDR3 has 14 residues. The V and J ends lost 4 bases and 2 bases respectively, with 9 bases between them. The CDR3 DNA follows: TGCAGCGTTGCTACAGGGACTGGGGCCAACGTCCTGACTTTC. Translating it yields CSVATGTGANVLTF.

The table lists this clone with a few counts. The J gene is TRBJ1-1, the V gene TRBV23-1; D perhaps matches TRBD1 (6 bases). TRBV23-1 is an open reading frame whose function is uncertain. CDR3 length: 15 residues. The V and J ends lost 3 bases and 1 base respectively, with 12 bases between them. CDR3 nucleotides: TGCGCCAGCAGTCACCCCGAACAGGGGAACACTGAAGCTTTCTTT. It is translated as CASSHPEQGNTEAFF.

A few counts support this clone. This chain uses TRBV9 with TRBJ1-2; D possibly corresponds to TRBD1 (6 bases). With 0 bases removed from V and 5 bases from J, the gap between germline ends came to 8 bases. The CDR3 runs to 13 residues. CDR1 and CDR2 from the germline V gene are SGDLS and YYNGEE. The CDR3 region is CASSVARGYGYTF. CDR3 nucleotide sequence: TGTGCCAGCAGCGTAGCCAGGGGATATGGCTACACCTTC.

This clone was seen a handful of times. The rearrangement joins TRBV6-1 to TRBJ2-7, with D possibly TRBD1 on 5 matching bases. V lost 1 base and J lost 7, with 11 bases in between. The germline V gene encodes CDR1 MNHNS and CDR2 SASEGT. The CDR3 runs 13 residues. CDR3 sequence reads: CASSEVAGQEQYF. The CDR3, as DNA: TGTGCCAGCAGTGAAGTGGCAGGGCAGGAGCAGTACTTC.

The chain uses TRBV4-1 and TRBJ2-6, with 7 bases matching TRBD1. Germline-derived CDR1 and CDR2 are MGHRA and YSYEKL. The CDR3 is made up of 20 amino acids. J was trimmed by 0 bases and V by 5 bases; bases with no gene match: 16. CDR3 amino acids: CASSEPRDRALSSGANVLTF. CDR3 nucleotide sequence: TGCGCCAGCAGCGAACCGAGAGACAGGGCCCTGAGCTCTGGGGCCAACGTCCTGACTTTC.

The V gene is TRBV30, the J gene TRBJ1-1, with D tentatively TRBD1 (5 bases). This CDR3 has 11 amino acids. Germline-derived CDR1 and CDR2 are GTSNPN and SVGIG (reference sequence). The germline V and J ends were trimmed by 5 bases and 3 bases, with 7 bases remaining between them. This CDR3 is CAWQGDTEAFF. The CDR3 region has the DNA TGTGCCTGGCAGGGAGACACTGAAGCTTTCTTT.

The chain links TRBV25-1 to TRBJ1-2; D is unresolved. Germline values: CDR1 MGHDK, CDR2 SYGVNS. The CDR3 is 13 residues long. Trimming cost V 8 bases and J 5 bases, with 15 bases left between them. CDR3: CASGMAGSYGYTF. The CDR3 coding sequence is TGTGCCAGCGGGATGGCAGGCTCTTATGGCTACACCTTC.

The genes are TRBV7-9 and TRBJ1-1; D unresolved. V was clipped by 1 base and J by 3 bases, with 9 bases between them. Germline V CDR1 and CDR2: SEHNR, FQNEAQ (reference sequence). CDR3 size: 14 residues. The CDR3 DNA sequence: TGTGCCAGCAGCTTAGTGGGCCGTCACACTGAAGCTTTCTTT. Protein: CASSLVGRHTEAFF.

In this sample, this clone turned up a few times. This chain links TRBV10-3 with TRBJ1-1; D unresolved. Trimming pared 3 bases from V and 1 base from J, leaving 6 bases between. The CDR3 is made up of 13 amino acids. Germline CDR1 is ENHRY and CDR2 is SYGVKD. The DNA for the CDR3 is TGTGCCATCAGTGACCCCCCGAACACTGAAGCTTTCTTT. Translating it yields CAISDPPNTEAFF.

This chain connects TRBV6-1 to TRBJ2-7; 9 nucleotides align to TRBD1. The CDR3 spans 14 residues. V was clipped by 5 bases and J by 1 base; unmatched bases: 3. Germline loops: CDR1 MNHNS, CDR2 SASEGT. In DNA, the CDR3 is TGTGCCAGCAGTTCAGGGACAGGGTCCTACGAGCAGTACTTC. Translating it yields CASSSGTGSYEQYF.

This clone was seen a handful of times. J is TRBJ2-1 and V is TRBV5-1, with D tentatively TRBD2 (6 bases). Germline loops: CDR1 SGHRS, CDR2 YFSETQ. V was clipped by 0 bases and J by 15 bases, with 19 bases between them. The CDR3 spans 14 residues. The CDR3 protein is CASSLATGLEGRFF. The CDR3 DNA is TGCGCCAGCAGCTTGGCCACAGGCCTGGAGGGTCGGTTCTTC.

The chain recombines TRBV25-1 with TRBJ1-3; D is ambiguous. V shed 6 bases and J shed 0 bases, with 12 bases lying between them. The germline gives CDR1 MGHDK, CDR2 SYGVNS. The CDR3 is 15 residues long. CDR3 nucleotides: TGTGCCAGCAGCCCTCCCGGCATCTCTGGAAACACCATATATTTT. Its protein product is CASSPPGISGNTIYF.

The gene calls are TRBV14 and TRBJ1-1; 10 positions agree with TRBD1. This CDR3 is 13 amino acids long. CDR1 and CDR2 from the germline V gene are SGHDN and FVKESK. The V and J ends lost 5 bases and 11 bases, in that order; junction bases with no gene match: 8. This CDR3 reads CASSYRQGAGAFF. CDR3 coding DNA: TGTGCCAGCAGCTACCGACAGGGGGCCGGGGCTTTCTTT. The whole variable domain, filled in from reference TRBV14 and TRBJ1-1, reads EAGVTQFPSHSVIEKGQTVTLRCDPISGHDNLYWYRRVMGKEIKFLLHFVKESKQDESGMPNNRFLAERTGGTYSTLKVQPAELEDSGVYFCASSYRQGAGAFFGQGTRLTVV.

This clone has only a few counts. This chain connects TRBV19 to TRBJ1-1; perhaps TRBD1 as D (6 bases). This CDR3 has 13 residues. Germline loops: CDR1 LNHDA, CDR2 SQIVND (reference sequence). Trimming pared 7 bases from V and 2 bases from J, leaving 11 bases between. CDR3 protein: CASIGGHNTEAFF. In nucleotides, the CDR3 is TGTGCCAGTATTGGGGGGCACAACACTGAAGCTTTCTTT.

A note on this clone: At the DNA level, this CDR3 is encoded by other sequences in the same sample as well. V and J are TRBV15 and TRBJ1-4, with 12 bases matching TRBD1. The CDR3 runs 15 residues. The V gene end was trimmed by 3 bases and the J gene end by 7 bases; junction bases not matched to a gene: 3. Per germline, CDR1 LNHNV and CDR2 YYDKDF (reference sequence). The CDR3 spells CATSRGQGAGEKLFF. For the CDR3, the DNA is TGTGCCACCAGCAGGGGACAGGGGGCGGGTGAAAAACTGTTTTTT.

This chain uses TRBV6-1 with TRBJ1-1, with no clear D. Germline V gene data show CDR1 as MNHNS and CDR2 as SASEGT. V lost 3 bases, J lost 4 bases, and 9 bases lay in between. The CDR3 is 13 residues long. CDR3 amino acids: CASSEMGGTEAFF. CDR3 coding DNA: TGTGCCAGCAGTGAGATGGGTGGCACTGAAGCTTTCTTT.

This clone was found a few times. This chain joins TRBV4-1 and TRBJ2-2, with TRBD1 matching over 9 bases. Trimming at V came to 1 base and at J to 4 bases, leaving 10 bases not matched to a gene. Germline assignment: CDR1 MGHRA and CDR2 YSYEKL. CDR3 length equals 18 residues. The CDR3 region is CASSQATGQGIFTGELFF. DNA for the CDR3: TGCGCCAGCAGCCAAGCGACAGGACAGGGGATTTTCACCGGGGAGCTGTTTTTT.

This clone was counted only a few times. The V gene is TRBV14, the J gene TRBJ2-4, with D possibly matching TRBD2 (6 bases). Trimming stripped 3 bases from V and 1 base from J, with 7 bases between. Germline V gives CDR1 SGHDN, CDR2 FVKESK. CDR3 length: 14 residues. The CDR3 is CASSHRGAKNIQYF. CDR3 DNA: TGTGCCAGCAGCCACCGGGGGGCCAAAAACATTCAGTACTTC.

The chain employs TRBV29-1 and TRBJ1-2; 9 nucleotides align to TRBD1. This CDR3 comprises 16 residues. Germline CDR1 and CDR2: SQVTM and ANQGSEA. V was pared by 4 bases and J by 3 bases, with 12 bases of the junction left unmatched. CDR3 sequence reads: CSVVGTGSTPYYGYTF. As DNA, the CDR3 is TGCAGCGTTGTGGGGACAGGGAGCACCCCCTACTATGGCTACACCTTC.